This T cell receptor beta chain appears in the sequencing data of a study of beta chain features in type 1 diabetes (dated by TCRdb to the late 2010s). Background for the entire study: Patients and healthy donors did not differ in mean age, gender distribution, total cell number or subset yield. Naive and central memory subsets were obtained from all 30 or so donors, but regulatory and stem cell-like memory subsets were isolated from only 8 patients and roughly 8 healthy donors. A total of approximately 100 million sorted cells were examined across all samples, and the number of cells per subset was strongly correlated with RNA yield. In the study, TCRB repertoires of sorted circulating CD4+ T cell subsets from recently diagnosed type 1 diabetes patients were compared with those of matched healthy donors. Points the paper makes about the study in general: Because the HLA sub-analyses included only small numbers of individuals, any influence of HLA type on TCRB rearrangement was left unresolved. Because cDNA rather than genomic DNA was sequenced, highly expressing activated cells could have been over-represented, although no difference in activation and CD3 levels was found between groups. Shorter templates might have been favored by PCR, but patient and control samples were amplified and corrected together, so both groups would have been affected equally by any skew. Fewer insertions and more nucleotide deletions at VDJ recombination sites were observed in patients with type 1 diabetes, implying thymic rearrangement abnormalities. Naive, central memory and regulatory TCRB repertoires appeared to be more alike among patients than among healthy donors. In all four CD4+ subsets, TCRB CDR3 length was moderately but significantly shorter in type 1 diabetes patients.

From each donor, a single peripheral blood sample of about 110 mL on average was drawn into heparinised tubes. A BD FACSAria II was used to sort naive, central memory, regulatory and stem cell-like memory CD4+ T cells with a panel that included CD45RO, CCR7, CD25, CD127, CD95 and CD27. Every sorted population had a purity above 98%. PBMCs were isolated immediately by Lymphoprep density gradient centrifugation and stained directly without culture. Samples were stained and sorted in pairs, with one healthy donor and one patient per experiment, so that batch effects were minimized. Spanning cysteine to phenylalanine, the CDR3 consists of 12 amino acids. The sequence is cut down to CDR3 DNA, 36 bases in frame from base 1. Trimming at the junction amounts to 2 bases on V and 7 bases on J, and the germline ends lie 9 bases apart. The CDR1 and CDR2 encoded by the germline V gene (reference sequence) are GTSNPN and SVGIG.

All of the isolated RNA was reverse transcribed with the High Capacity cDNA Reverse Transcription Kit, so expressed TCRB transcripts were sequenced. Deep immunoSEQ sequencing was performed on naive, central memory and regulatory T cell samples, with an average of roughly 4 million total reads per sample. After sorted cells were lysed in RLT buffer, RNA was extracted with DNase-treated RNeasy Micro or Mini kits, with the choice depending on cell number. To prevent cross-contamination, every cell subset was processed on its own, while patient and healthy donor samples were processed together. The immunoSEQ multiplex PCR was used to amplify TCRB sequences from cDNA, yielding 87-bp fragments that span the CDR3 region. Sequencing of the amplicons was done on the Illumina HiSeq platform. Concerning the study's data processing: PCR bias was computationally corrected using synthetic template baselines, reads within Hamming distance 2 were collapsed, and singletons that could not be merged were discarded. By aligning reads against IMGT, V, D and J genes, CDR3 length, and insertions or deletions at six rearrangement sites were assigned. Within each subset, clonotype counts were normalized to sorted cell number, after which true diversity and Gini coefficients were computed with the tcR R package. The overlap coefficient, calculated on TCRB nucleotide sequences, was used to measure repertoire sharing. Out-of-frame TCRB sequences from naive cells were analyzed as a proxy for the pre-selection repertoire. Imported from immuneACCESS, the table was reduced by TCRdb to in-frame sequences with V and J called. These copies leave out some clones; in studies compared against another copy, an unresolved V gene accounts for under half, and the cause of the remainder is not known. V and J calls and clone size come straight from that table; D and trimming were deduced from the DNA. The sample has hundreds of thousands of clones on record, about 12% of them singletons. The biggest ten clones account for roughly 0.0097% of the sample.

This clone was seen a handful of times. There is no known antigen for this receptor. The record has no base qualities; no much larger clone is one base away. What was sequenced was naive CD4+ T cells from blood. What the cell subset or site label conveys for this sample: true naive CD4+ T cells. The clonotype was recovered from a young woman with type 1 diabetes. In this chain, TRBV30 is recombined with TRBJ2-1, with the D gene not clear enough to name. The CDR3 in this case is CAWSQPLNEQFF. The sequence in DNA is TGTGCCTGGAGTCAACCCCTAAATGAGCAGTTCTTC. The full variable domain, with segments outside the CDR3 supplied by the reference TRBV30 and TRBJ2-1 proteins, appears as SQTIHQWPATLVQPVGSPLSLECTVEGTSNPNLYWYRQAAGRGLQLLFYSVGIGQISSEVPQNLSASRPQDRQFILSSKKLLLSDSGFYLCAWSQPLNEQFFGPGTRLTVL.